Listed below are T cell receptor beta chains from one sample, sequenced in a study of T cells after yellow fever vaccination. TCRdb re-called the 5' RACE reads with MiXCR, one entry per CDR3 protein. The sample contains about 230,000 distinct CDR3 sequences, 6.7% of which appear only once. The sample in question was CD4+ T cells sorted from PBMCs, obtained on the day of the yellow fever booster vaccination. These receptors were taken from a man between 25 and 39 years old who received the YFV17D yellow fever vaccine. Both conserved end residues are part of each CDR3. A D gene is named only where the DNA matches it firmly. The size of a clone is reported for some rows only, either as once, few or many, or as a class for expanded clones.

j_gene | d_gene | abundance | v_gene | CDR3nt | CDR3aa
TRBJ2-5 | . | many | TRBV19 | TGTGCCAGTAGGTCTCTAGACAGCCAAGAGACCCAGTACTTC | CASRSLDSQETQYF
TRBJ1-1 | . | many | TRBV18 | TGTGCCAGCTCACCACCTCAGACGGAAGCTTTCTTT | CASSPPQTEAFF
TRBJ2-7 | . | many | TRBV5-1 | TGCGCCAGCAGCTTGGATGGGGGAACCTACGAGCAGTACTTC | CASSLDGGTYEQYF
TRBJ2-4 | . | few | TRBV19 | TGTGCCAGTAACCCGGGGGAGAGAATCCGAGCCAAAAACATTCAGTACTTC | CASNPGERIRAKNIQYF
TRBJ2-1 | . | many | TRBV9 | TGTGCCAGCAGCGTAGAGCCCCTAGGCTCCTACAATGAGCAGTTCTTC | CASSVEPLGSYNEQFF
TRBJ2-7 | TRBD1 | many | TRBV7-9 | TGTGCCAGCAGCAGCCGGGACAGGGTGGGCGAGCAGTACTTC | CASSSRDRVGEQYF
TRBJ2-3 | . | many | TRBV4-3 | TGCGCCAGCAGCCAAGAATATTTCCGGGGCCGGGATACGCAGTATTTT | CASSQEYFRGRDTQYF
TRBJ1-5 | . | . | TRBV20-1 | TGCAGTGCTAGATGGGGTGCAGATACGTCGGGGCCCCAGCATTTT | CSARWGADTSGPQHF
TRBJ2-2 | . | . | TRBV11-3 | TGTGCCAGCAGCCCTGACCCGGCGGCCGGGGAGCTGTTTTTT | CASSPDPAAGELFF
TRBJ1-1 | TRBD1 | few | TRBV10-3 | TGTGCCATCAGGCCCGGGACAGGGGGTTTCACTGAAGCTTTCTTT | CAIRPGTGGFTEAFF
TRBJ1-2 | . | . | TRBV4-3 | TGCGCCAGCAGCCAAGATGGGACTCCCAGGGGCTATGGCTACACCTTC | CASSQDGTPRGYGYTF
TRBJ2-3 | TRBD2 | . | TRBV12-3/TRBV12-4 | TGTGCCAGCATAGCGGGCAGCACAGATACGCAGTATTTT | CASIAGSTDTQYF
TRBJ2-5 | . | few | TRBV29-1 | TGCAGCTTTACGATCGGGGGAGGTGAGACCCAGTACTTC | CSFTIGGGETQYF
TRBJ2-1 | . | . | TRBV20-1 | TGCAGTGCCCAGAGGGGGACGGCTGACAATGAGCAGTTCTTC | CSAQRGTADNEQFF
TRBJ2-7 | TRBD2 | . | TRBV18 | TGTGCCAGCTCACTGCGGGAGGGCCGCTACGAGCAGTACTTC | CASSLREGRYEQYF
TRBJ2-7 | . | many | TRBV7-2 | TGTGCCAGCAGCGAACGACCCGGGACACTGACCTACGAGCAGTACTTC | CASSERPGTLTYEQYF
TRBJ2-5 | TRBD2 | many | TRBV20-1 | TGCAGTGCTGCCTTTACTAGCGGAAAAGAGACCCAGTACTTC | CSAAFTSGKETQYF
TRBJ1-2 | . | many | TRBV29-1 | TGCAGCGTTGAAGACAGGACAGTTAACTATGGCTACACCTTC | CSVEDRTVNYGYTF
TRBJ1-2 | . | . | TRBV19 | TGTGCCAGCTCAGGGGTGGATAACTATGGCTACACCTTC | CASSGVDNYGYTF
TRBJ2-3 | TRBD2 | few | TRBV18 | TGTGCCAGCTCACCACCGTCTAGCGGGAGGTCCGGGTCAGATACGCAGTATTTT | CASSPPSSGRSGSDTQYF
TRBJ2-5 | . | . | TRBV5-1 | TGCGCCAGCAGCCTCAACCGGGAGGGGGCGCGGGAGACCCAGTACTTC | CASSLNREGARETQYF
TRBJ1-2 | . | few | TRBV5-1 | TGCGCCAGCAGCCTGGGGAGCCTAGGGGCGGTTCACCATGGCTACACCTTC | CASSLGSLGAVHHGYTF
TRBJ2-5 | . | many | TRBV18 | TGTGCCAGCTCTTTTGGACAGCAAGAGACCCAGTACTTC | CASSFGQQETQYF
TRBJ2-1 | . | . | TRBV3-1 | TGTGCCAGCAGCCAAGTAGCAGCGGGCAATGAGCAGTTCTTC | CASSQVAAGNEQFF
TRBJ2-1 | . | many | TRBV20-1 | TGCAGTGCCCCGGGACAAAGTAACAATGAGCAGTTCTTC | CSAPGQSNNEQFF
TRBJ2-3 | TRBD2 | many | TRBV4-2 | TGTGCCAGCAGCCAAGTCCCTAGCGGGGTCACAGATACGCAGTATTTT | CASSQVPSGVTDTQYF
TRBJ2-3 | TRBD2 | . | TRBV12-3/TRBV12-4 | TGTGCCAGCAGTCCCTACGGGGGGTTCACAGATACGCAGTATTTT | CASSPYGGFTDTQYF
TRBJ2-2 | . | many | TRBV28 | TGTGCCAGCAGTTCAACTCGAGCAGGGATCAGCGTCGGGGAGCTGTTTTTT | CASSSTRAGISVGELFF
TRBJ1-5 | . | . | TRBV10-2 | TGCGCCAGCAGTGAGTCGAGGGGGGCAGGCAATCAGCCCCAGCATTTT | CASSESRGAGNQPQHF
TRBJ2-5 | . | few | TRBV10-3 | TGTGCCATCAGAGGACAACCTGAAGAGACCCAGTACTTC | CAIRGQPEETQYF
TRBJ2-2 | . | many | TRBV5-1 | TGCGCCAGCAGCTTGGCGGCGGTCCCGAACACCGGGGAGCTGTTTTTT | CASSLAAVPNTGELFF
TRBJ1-1 | . | few | TRBV19 | TGTGCCAGTAGGAGGGTCCCGAACACTGAAGCTTTCTTT | CASRRVPNTEAFF
TRBJ2-1 | . | many | TRBV19 | TGTGCCAGTATCGCTGATATGGGCTCTTCCAAGCAGTTCTTC | CASIADMGSSKQFF
TRBJ2-7 | . | many | TRBV6-5 | TGTGCCAGCAGTTACGGAGGTAGTCTTGGCGAGCAGTACTTC | CASSYGGSLGEQYF
TRBJ2-5 | TRBD2 | many | TRBV12-3/TRBV12-4 | TGTGCCACGGGACTAGCGGGAGCAGAGACCCAGTACTTC | CATGLAGAETQYF
TRBJ1-1 | . | many | TRBV2 | TGTGCCAGCACGACAGCCACCTTGAACACTGAAGCTTTCTTT | CASTTATLNTEAFF
TRBJ2-1 | . | few | TRBV6-1 | TGTGCCAGCAGACCTCTGGGGGGTAGGGGAAATGAGCAGTTCTTC | CASRPLGGRGNEQFF
TRBJ1-3 | . | many | TRBV7-9 | TGTGCCACACCGGACGGAGCTAGCTCTGGAAACACCATATATTTT | CATPDGASSGNTIYF
TRBJ1-5 | TRBD1 | . | TRBV7-2 | TGTGCCAGCAGCTACGGACAGGACTTCCAGCCCCAGCATTTT | CASSYGQDFQPQHF
TRBJ2-1 | TRBD1 | many | TRBV28 | TGTGCCAGCAGTCACGACAGGGGCGCTGGGTTCTTC | CASSHDRGAGFF
TRBJ2-2 | TRBD1 | . | TRBV7-2 | TGTGCCAGCAGACAGGGGGCTGGAACCGGGGAGCTGTTTTTT | CASRQGAGTGELFF
TRBJ2-1 | TRBD2 | few | TRBV6-1 | TGTGCCAGCAGTCCCGCCGGGACTAGCGGTTCTATGAAGCAGTTCTTC | CASSPAGTSGSMKQFF
TRBJ2-5 | . | . | TRBV6-4 | TGTGCCAGCAGTGACTGGCCTGGGGAGACCCAGTACTTC | CASSDWPGETQYF
TRBJ2-7 | . | few | TRBV6-5 | TGTGCCAGCAGTTACTCGTATGGTGAACCAGGGTACGAGCAGTACTTC | CASSYSYGEPGYEQYF
TRBJ1-4 | TRBD1 | few | TRBV7-8 | TGTGCCAGCAGCAGTCGACAGGGGGCGGGAGAAAAACTGTTTTTT | CASSSRQGAGEKLFF
TRBJ2-7 | TRBD1 | many | TRBV15 | TGTGCCACCAGCAGGGGCCGGGACAGCCCCTACGAGCAGTACTTC | CATSRGRDSPYEQYF
TRBJ2-2 | TRBD2 | many | TRBV7-7 | TGTGCTAGCAGCTTAGTGGCGGGAGAATCTACCGGGGAGCTGTTTTTT | CASSLVAGESTGELFF
TRBJ1-1 | TRBD1 | few | TRBV5-1 | TGCGCCAGCAGCCCTGGACAGGACCCAGCGAACACTGAAGCTTTCTTT | CASSPGQDPANTEAFF
TRBJ2-6 | . | . | TRBV5-1 | TGCGCCAGCAGTTTCGGGACTGGGGCCAACGTCCTGACTTTC | CASSFGTGANVLTF
TRBJ2-3 | TRBD2 | many | TRBV4-2 | TGTGCCAGCAGCCAAGGTCGGGGGAGGGACCGAGATACGCAGTATTTT | CASSQGRGRDRDTQYF
TRBJ2-7 | . | many | TRBV5-4 | TGTGCCAGCAGCCAGAGCTTCGGAGAGCAGTACTTC | CASSQSFGEQYF
TRBJ2-3 | TRBD2 | many | TRBV6-5 | TGTGCCAGCAGGAGGACTAGCGGGTTGCATTCTAGCACAGATACGCAGTATTTT | CASRRTSGLHSSTDTQYF
TRBJ2-3 | TRBD2 | . | TRBV20-1 | TGCAGTGCTAGAGATCCTTTCGGGGGGACCCCAGATACGCAGTATTTT | CSARDPFGGTPDTQYF
TRBJ2-4 | . | . | TRBV24-1 | TGTGCCACCGCAGAGGGGGGAGCGGGAAAAAACATTCAGTACTTC | CATAEGGAGKNIQYF
TRBJ2-1 | TRBD2 | few | TRBV24-1 | TGTGCCACCAGTGACCCGGGACTAGCGGGGAACGCGGGGAATGAGCAGTTCTTC | CATSDPGLAGNAGNEQFF
TRBJ2-1 | . | . | TRBV6-1 | TGTGCCAGCAGCTCTCTTAGCTTTTTTGGGAGCTCCTACAATGAGCAGTTCTTC | CASSSLSFFGSSYNEQFF
TRBJ2-5 | TRBD1 | . | TRBV5-1 | TGCGCCAGCAATCCCGGACAGGGCCCTGAGACCCAGTACTTC | CASNPGQGPETQYF
TRBJ2-1 | TRBD2 | many | TRBV5-5 | TGTGCCAGCAGTTCCGGGACTAGCGTTTACAATGAGCAGTTCTTC | CASSSGTSVYNEQFF
TRBJ2-4 | . | . | TRBV27 | TGTGCCAGCAGTCGCGAGCGGACCGTAGCCAAAAACATTCAGTACTTC | CASSRERTVAKNIQYF
TRBJ2-7 | TRBD2 | few | TRBV18 | TGTGCCAGCTCCCTCCGGGGGGGGAGTACCGACGAGCAGTACTTC | CASSLRGGSTDEQYF